The entry below describes one T cell receptor (beta chain). This sample was taken from a study of blood T cell repertoires in COVID-19. Study-level background: Samples of COVID-19 (acute and convalescent) were obtained from the United States, Italy and Spain. Nucleic acid was either cDNA or gDNA, and it came from T cells, B-cell-depleted T cells, or PBMCs.

Only in-frame clones appear in the TCRdb table, and some are missing; sequencing was by immunoSEQ multiplex PCR. Seen here are 300,000 to 400,000 clones, approximately 85% observed once, and the top ten hold 7.2%. Trimming cost V 4 bases and J 12 bases; bases outside gene matches: 13. The germline V gene encodes CDR1 SGHTS and CDR2 YDEGEE. This CDR3 has 14 amino acids. The source of this sequence is a human donor in a cohort sampled during active COVID-19. The sample consisted of peripheral blood. The chain uses TRBV5-8 and TRBJ1-1; 9 positions match TRBD1. Here the CDR3 reads CASSRLRQGGGSFF. The CDR3 DNA reads TGTGCCAGCAGCCGCCTTAGACAGGGGGGAGGATCTTTCTTT.